This TCR beta chain originates from a study of T cell responses to AZD1222 COVID-19 vaccine. This table comes from immunoSEQ multiplex PCR, and its TCRdb copy is limited to in-frame clones, with some not included. The data hold 95,000 to 130,000 clones, with over 75% observed a single time. The germline V and J ends were trimmed by 1 base and 4 bases, with 7 bases remaining between them. Germline V CDR1 and CDR2: LNHDA, SQIVND (reference sequence). The CDR3 extends over 13 amino acids. The chain links TRBV19 to TRBJ1-1, with D perhaps matching TRBD1 (6 bases). The sequencing used peripheral blood, collected on day 0 of MenACWY control vaccination. This sequence originates from an adult in good health. CDR3 protein: CASSIAGATEAFF. In DNA, the CDR3 is TGTGCCAGTAGTATAGCAGGGGCCACTGAAGCTTTCTTT.